This T cell receptor (beta chain) comes out of a study of CD8+CD57+ T cells in acquired aplastic anemia. Study summary: Healthy donor CD4+ samples were sequenced to a depth that averaged approximately 9.9 million reads.

General study findings and limits: Between patients and controls, twenty-nine CD8+ CDR3 sequences were found in common. Significant differences in CD8+ Simpson's diversity were not observed between patients and controls.

CDR1 is DFQATT, CDR2 SNEGSKA, per germline (reference sequence). The CDR3 loop spans 16 amino acids. Losses at the gene ends were 6 bases for V and 4 bases for J; bases not matched to a gene: 8. Genomic DNA, serving as template, underwent TCR beta VDJ and CDR3 profiling. One entry per CDR3 protein results from TCRdb running MiXCR on the reads. The table shows 200,000 to 250,000 distinct CDR3 sequences, with roughly 33% occurring only once. Details on this clonotype: Its matching antigen is unknown.

The sequencing input was sorted CD4+, CD8+, or CD8+CD57+ T cells (not recorded which) from PBMCs. The chain carries TRBV20-1 and TRBJ2-2; TRBD2 matches at 13 bases. This clonotype was sampled from a human donor in good health, serving as a control. The CDR3: CSAEHRLAGGTGELFF. The CDR3 bases are TGCAGTGCAGAGCACCGACTAGCGGGGGGCACCGGGGAGCTGTTTTTT.